The 17 T cell receptor beta chains in this list originate from one sample, sequenced in a study of molecular identifiers for immune sequencing clone quantification. MiXCR was run by TCRdb on the PCR reads, yielding one entry per CDR3 protein. This table holds some 100,000 distinct CDR3 sequences, under 40% found once. The sequencing input was naive CD8+ T cells from blood, with Jurkat cell RNA spiked in. Subset of the sample: FACS-sorted CD8+CD4-CCR7+CD45RA+ naive T cells. All receptors come from a human donor in good health. Some libraries in this study had Jurkat cell RNA spiked in.

This clonotype occurred many times. The rearrangement links TRBV28 to TRBJ2-6; 7 bases agree with TRBD1. With V trimmed by 3 bases and J by 1 base, 6 bases remained unmatched. This CDR3 has 17 residues. CDR1 and CDR2 (germline): MDHEN, SYDVKM. The CDR3 sequence is CASSLAGGFSGANVLTF. The CDR3 DNA reads as TGTGCCAGCAGTTTGGCAGGGGGATTTTCTGGGGCCAACGTCCTGACTTTC.

As concerns this clonotype: A much larger clone lies one base from this, so it may be a read error. The J gene is TRBJ2-5, the V gene TRBV7-8, with D possibly matching TRBD2 (5 bases). Germline V lookup: CDR1 SGHVS, CDR2 FQNEAQ. V was pared by 8 bases and J by 5 bases, with 24 bases between. The CDR3 consists of 16 residues. CDR3 loop: CASSLMEAPQWETQYF. In DNA form, the CDR3 reads TGTGCCAGCTCCCTAATGGAGGCCCCCCAGTGGGAGACCCAGTACTTC.

As regards this clonotype: Because the CDR3 is missing its conserved closing phenylalanine or tryptophan, this is likely a read error. V and J are TRBV29-1 and TRBJ1-1; 10 bases fit TRBD1. Per germline, CDR1 SQVTM and CDR2 ANQGSEA. The CDR3 extends over 16 amino acids. V lost 7 bases and J lost 0; bases outside the gene matches: 11. The DNA of the CDR3 is TGCAGCGCCCTCCCCCGGGACAGGGGTCTGAACACTGAAGCTTTCTCT. Encoded protein: CSALPRDRGLNTEAFS.

This clonotype was observed a handful of times. CDR3 loop: CASSLGGRGEQFF. CDR3 in DNA: TGTGCCAGCAGCTTAGGGGGGCGGGGTGAGCAGTTCTTC. V is TRBV7-8 and J is TRBJ2-1; D is possibly TRBD1 or TRBD2 (6 bases each). This CDR3 spans 13 amino acids. Germline values: CDR1 SGHVS, CDR2 FQNEAQ. V shed 1 base and J shed 9 bases, with 10 bases lying between them.

This clonotype occurred a few times. The J gene is TRBJ2-1, the V gene TRBV2; D uncertain. V shed 0 bases and J shed 4 bases, with 4 bases lying between them. The CDR3 is 13 residues long. Germline lookup yields CDR1 SNHLY and CDR2 FYNNEI. DNA for the CDR3: TGTGCCAGCAGTGAAGCAGGATACAATGAGCAGTTCTTC. It codes for CASSEAGYNEQFF.

This rearrangement joins TRBV6-1 to TRBJ2-7, with TRBD1 identical over 9 bases. Losses at the gene ends were 1 base for V and 2 bases for J; bases not matched to a gene: 6. The CDR3 runs 16 residues. The germline V gene has CDR1 MNHNS and CDR2 SASEGT. DNA of the CDR3: TGTGCCAGCAGTGAAGGGGACGGGACAGGGCCCTACGAGCAGTACTTC. Translation: CASSEGDGTGPYEQYF.

There are a few counts of this clonotype. This chain connects TRBV6-1 to TRBJ2-7; TRBD2 agrees at 12 bases. Germline loops: CDR1 MNHNS, CDR2 SASEGT. V shed 10 bases, J shed 9 bases, and the junction held 13 bases outside the gene matches. The CDR3 loop spans 14 amino acids. The CDR3 spells CATDIGLAGIWQYF. The CDR3 nucleotides read TGTGCCACCGATATCGGACTAGCGGGGATCTGGCAGTACTTC.

Comment on this clonotype: At one of its ends the junction is not consistent with the germline gene, which may arise from a read error. The chain combines TRBV6-2 or TRBV6-3 with TRBJ2-2; perhaps D is TRBD1 or TRBD2 (5 bases each). The CDR3 spans 15 residues. Germline V gene data show CDR1 as MNHEY and CDR2 as SVGEGT. The CDR3 bases are TGTGCCAGCAGTTACGTAGGGGCCGACACCGGGGAGCTGTTATTT. Translated: CASSYVGADTGELLF.

This clonotype has just a few counts. The chain recombines TRBV7-6 with TRBJ1-2; possible D gene TRBD1, 5 bases. The CDR3 sequence is 13 residues long. Germline-derived CDR1 and CDR2 are SGHVS and FNYEAQ. The V gene lost 1 base and the J gene lost 4 bases, with 7 bases spanning the gap. As DNA, the CDR3 is TGTGCCAGCAGCTTAGTACAGGCCTATGGCTACACCTTC. Translating gives CASSLVQAYGYTF.

In its sample, this clonotype was seen a few times. The chain links TRBV13 to TRBJ2-3; 8 positions agree with TRBD1. The ends lost 0 bases at V and 5 bases at J; junction bases unmatched: 10. CDR1 and CDR2 from the germline V gene are PRHDT and FYEKMQ (reference sequence). There are 17 residues in the CDR3. CDR3 DNA sequence: TGTGCCAGCAGCTTAGGCCTCCGGCAGGGGGCTGTAGATACGCAGTATTTT. Protein: CASSLGLRQGAVDTQYF.

There are a few counts of this clonotype. The genes are TRBV5-4 and TRBJ1-2; the D is unclear. The CDR3 sequence is 14 residues long. Germline V lookup: CDR1 SGHNT, CDR2 YYREEE (reference sequence). Trimming shortened V by 2 bases and J by 3 bases, and 11 bases separated the two germline ends. CDR3 DNA: TGTGCCAGCAGCTTTTGGTCAGGACACTATGGCTACACCTTC. This sequence encodes CASSFWSGHYGYTF.

This clonotype was seen repeatedly, ten times or more. The chain joins TRBV12-3 or TRBV12-4 to TRBJ2-3, with TRBD2 as a possible D gene (6 bases). The CDR3 has 13 amino acids. Trimming pared 6 bases from V and 3 bases from J, leaving 10 bases between. This CDR3 reads CASSRRETDTQYF. The CDR3 DNA follows: TGTGCCAGCAGCCGCCGGGAGACAGATACGCAGTATTTT.

The chain carries TRBV4-3 and TRBJ2-3; D remains ambiguous. The germline gives CDR1 LGHNA, CDR2 YSLEER. The CDR3 covers 16 residues. V gave up 0 bases and J gave up 0 bases, with 10 bases separating them. CDR3: CASSQDSVGSTDTQYF. The CDR3 DNA sequence: TGCGCCAGCAGCCAAGATTCTGTAGGCAGCACAGATACGCAGTATTTT.

To note about this clonotype: This clone may be a read error of a much larger clone one base away. The conserved phenylalanine or tryptophan normally closing the CDR3 is absent here, so this likely arose from a read error. This chain links TRBV28 with TRBJ2-7, with D perhaps TRBD2 (5 bases). The CDR3 covers 13 residues. Germline lookup yields CDR1 MDHEN and CDR2 SYDVKM. The germline V and J ends were trimmed by 5 bases and 2 bases, with 10 bases remaining between them. Here the CDR3 reads CASSPGDAYEQYS. The CDR3 DNA is TGTGCCAGCAGTCCCGGGGATGCCTACGAGCAGTACTCC.

The table lists this clonotype with a few counts. Germline and junction disagree at one end, which may indicate a read error. This chain links TRBV28 with TRBJ2-7; perhaps TRBD1 as D (6 bases). Germline CDR1 reads MDHEN; CDR2 reads SYDVKM. The CDR3 has 14 amino acids. The DNA for the CDR3 is TGTGCCAGCAGTCCGCCGACAGGCTCTTACGGGCAGTACTTC. Translated, it gives CASSPPTGSYGQYF.

The V and J genes are TRBV6-5 and TRBJ2-7; maybe TRBD2 (6 bases). Looked up from germline, CDR1 is MNHEY and CDR2 is SVGAGI. V was pared by 2 bases and J by 6 bases, with 14 bases between. This CDR3 is built from 14 residues. CDR3: CASSYGQTGGEQYF. The CDR3 DNA reads as TGTGCCAGCAGTTACGGGCAGACCGGGGGCGAGCAGTACTTC.

This clonotype has ten or more counts. The V call is TRBV4-3, the J call TRBJ1-5; unclear D gene. CDR3 size: 15 residues. The germline V gene has CDR1 LGHNA and CDR2 YSLEER. V was cut by 1 base and J by 13 bases, with 20 bases left in between. CDR3 DNA: TGCGCCAGCAGCCAAGTTCACGGTGCAATCAAGGAACAGCATTTT. It specifies CASSQVHGAIKEQHF.